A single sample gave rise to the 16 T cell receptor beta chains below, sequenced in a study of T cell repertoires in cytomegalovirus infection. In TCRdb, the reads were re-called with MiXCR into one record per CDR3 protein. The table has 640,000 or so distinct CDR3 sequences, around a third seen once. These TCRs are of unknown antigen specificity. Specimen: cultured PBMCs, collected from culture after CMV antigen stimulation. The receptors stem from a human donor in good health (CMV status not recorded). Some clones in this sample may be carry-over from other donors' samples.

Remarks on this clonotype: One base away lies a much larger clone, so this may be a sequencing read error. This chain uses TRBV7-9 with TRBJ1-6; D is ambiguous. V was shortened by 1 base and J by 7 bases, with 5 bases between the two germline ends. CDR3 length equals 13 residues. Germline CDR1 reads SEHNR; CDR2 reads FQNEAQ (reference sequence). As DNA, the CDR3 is TGTGCCAGCAGCTTAGATCCCAATTCACCCCTCCACTTT. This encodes CASSLDPNSPLHF.

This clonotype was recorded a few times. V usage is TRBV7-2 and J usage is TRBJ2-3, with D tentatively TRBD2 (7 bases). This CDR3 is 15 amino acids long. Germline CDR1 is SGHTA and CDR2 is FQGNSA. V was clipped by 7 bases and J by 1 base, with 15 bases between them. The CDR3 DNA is TGTGCCAGCACCCCGGTCGGGGGGCGCACAGATACGCAGTATTTT. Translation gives CASTPVGGRTDTQYF.

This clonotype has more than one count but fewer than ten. This CDR3 is CASSSPSGEQYF. As DNA, the CDR3 is TGTGCCAGCAGTTCGCCCTCGGGGGAGCAGTACTTC. The chain combines TRBV12-3 or TRBV12-4 with TRBJ2-7, with D perhaps matching TRBD2 (5 bases). V lost 4 bases, J lost 7 bases, and 11 bases lay in between. This CDR3 comprises 12 residues.

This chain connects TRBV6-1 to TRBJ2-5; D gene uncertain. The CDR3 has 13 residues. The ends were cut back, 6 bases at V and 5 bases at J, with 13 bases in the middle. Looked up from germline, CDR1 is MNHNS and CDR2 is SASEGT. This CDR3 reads CASRFLGGETQYF. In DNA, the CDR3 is TGTGCCAGCAGGTTCTTGGGTGGCGAGACCCAGTACTTC.

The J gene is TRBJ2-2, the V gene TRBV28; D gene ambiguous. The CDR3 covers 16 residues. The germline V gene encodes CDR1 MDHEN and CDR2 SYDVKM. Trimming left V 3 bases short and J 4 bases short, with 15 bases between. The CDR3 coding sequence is TGTGCCAGCAGTTTTCGACTTAAAGGTCGCACCGGGGAGCTGTTTTTT. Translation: CASSFRLKGRTGELFF.

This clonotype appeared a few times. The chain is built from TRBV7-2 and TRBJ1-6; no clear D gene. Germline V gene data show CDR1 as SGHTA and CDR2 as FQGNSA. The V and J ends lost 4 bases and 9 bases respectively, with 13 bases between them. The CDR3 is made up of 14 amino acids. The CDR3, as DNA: TGTGCCAGCAGCTCCCGCCCGGGTCGTTCACCCCTCCACTTT. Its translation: CASSSRPGRSPLHF. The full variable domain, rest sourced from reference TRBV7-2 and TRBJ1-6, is GAGVSQSPSNKVTEKGKDVELRCDPISGHTALYWYRQSLGQGLEFLIYFQGNSAPDKSGLPSDRFSAERTGGSVSTLTIQRTQQEDSAVYLCASSSRPGRSPLHFGNGTRLTVT.

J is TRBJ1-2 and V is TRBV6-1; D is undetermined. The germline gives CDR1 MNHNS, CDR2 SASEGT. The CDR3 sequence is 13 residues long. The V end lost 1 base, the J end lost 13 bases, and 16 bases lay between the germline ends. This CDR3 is CASSEGVFSAITF. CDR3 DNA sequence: TGTGCCAGCAGTGAAGGTGTATTCTCTGCGATCACCTTC.

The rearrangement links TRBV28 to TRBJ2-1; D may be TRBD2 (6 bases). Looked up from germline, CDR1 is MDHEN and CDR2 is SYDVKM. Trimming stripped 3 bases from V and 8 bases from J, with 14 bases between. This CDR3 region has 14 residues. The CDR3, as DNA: TGTGCCAGCAGTTTTAGGCTCGGCGGGGATGAGCAGTTCTTC. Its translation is CASSFRLGGDEQFF.

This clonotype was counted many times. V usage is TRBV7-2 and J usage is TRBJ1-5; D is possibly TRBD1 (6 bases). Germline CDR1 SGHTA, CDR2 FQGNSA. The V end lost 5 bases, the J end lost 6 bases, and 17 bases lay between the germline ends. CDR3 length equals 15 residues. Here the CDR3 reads CASSPEGGWSQPQHF. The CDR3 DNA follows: TGTGCCAGCAGCCCCGAGGGGGGTTGGAGTCAGCCCCAGCATTTT.

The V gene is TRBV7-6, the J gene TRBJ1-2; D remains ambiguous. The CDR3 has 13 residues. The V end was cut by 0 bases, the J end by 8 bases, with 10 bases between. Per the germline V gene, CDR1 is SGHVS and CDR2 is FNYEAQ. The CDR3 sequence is CASSLAQEKGYTF. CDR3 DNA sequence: TGTGCCAGCAGCTTAGCGCAAGAGAAAGGCTACACCTTC.

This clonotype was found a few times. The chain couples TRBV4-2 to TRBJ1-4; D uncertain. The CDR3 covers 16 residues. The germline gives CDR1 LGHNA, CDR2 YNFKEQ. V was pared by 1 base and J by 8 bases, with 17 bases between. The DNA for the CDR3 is TGTGCCAGCAGCCAAGCGGACCCCGAATGGCGGGAAAAACTGTTTTTT. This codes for CASSQADPEWREKLFF.

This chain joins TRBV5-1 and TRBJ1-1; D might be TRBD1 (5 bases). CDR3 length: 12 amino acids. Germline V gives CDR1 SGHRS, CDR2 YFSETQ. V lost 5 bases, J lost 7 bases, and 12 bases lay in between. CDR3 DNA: TGCGCCAGCAGTTGGGGGGGGAATGAAGCTTTCTTT. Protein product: CASSWGGNEAFF.

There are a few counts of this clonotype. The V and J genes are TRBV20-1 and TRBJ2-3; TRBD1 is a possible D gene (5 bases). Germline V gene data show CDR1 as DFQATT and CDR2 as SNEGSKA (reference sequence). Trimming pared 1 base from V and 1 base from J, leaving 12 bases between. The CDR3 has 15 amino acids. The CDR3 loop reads CSARVGDWGTDTQYF. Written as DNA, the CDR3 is TGCAGTGCTAGAGTAGGGGATTGGGGCACAGATACGCAGTATTTT.

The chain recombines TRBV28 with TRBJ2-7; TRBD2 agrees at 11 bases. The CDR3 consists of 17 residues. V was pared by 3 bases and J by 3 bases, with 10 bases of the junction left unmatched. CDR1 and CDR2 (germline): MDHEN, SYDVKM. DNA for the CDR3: TGTGCCAGCAGTTTTTACCTAGCGGGGGGACGCGACTACGAGCAGTACTTC. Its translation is CASSFYLAGGRDYEQYF.

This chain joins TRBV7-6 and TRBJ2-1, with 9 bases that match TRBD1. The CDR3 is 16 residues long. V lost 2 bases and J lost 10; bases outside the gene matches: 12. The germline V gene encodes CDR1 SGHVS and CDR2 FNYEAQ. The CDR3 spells CASSLRTGTGPREQFF. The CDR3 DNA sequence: TGTGCCAGCAGCTTAAGGACCGGGACAGGGCCTAGGGAGCAGTTCTTC.

The CDR3 bases are TGTGCCAGCAGGACAGGGACGGACTATGGCTACACCTTC. It encodes CASRTGTDYGYTF. The chain is built from TRBV6-5 and TRBJ1-2, with 7 bases identical to TRBD1. This CDR3 is built from 13 residues. Trimming took 6 bases from V and 3 from J; bases not matched to a gene: 4. In germline, CDR1 is MNHEY, CDR2 SVGAGI.